This TCR beta chain was identified in a study of CD8+ T cells in alopecia areata (dated by TCRdb to 2016 to 2019). Study-wide context: The treated patients, all with moderate-to-severe alopecia areata, were enrolled in an open-label pilot trial of oral tofacitinib given at 5 to 10 mg twice daily. Tofacitinib was given for 6 to 18 months, followed by 6 months of follow-up off drug to assess delayed response and recurrence. The study used high-throughput TCRbeta sequencing to examine T cell clonal expansion in alopecia areata, in both the C3H/HeJ mouse model and human patients. Scalp tissue and sorted CD4+ and CD8+ peripheral blood T cells from patchy and totalis/universalis alopecia areata patients and from healthy controls were covered by human TCRbeta sequencing. Tofacitinib-treated patients had biopsies at baseline and at 4 and 24 weeks of treatment, with a later scalp biopsy in several patients. Scalp clonality was compared across normal scalp (n=4), patchy alopecia areata scalp (n=8), and alopecia totalis/universalis scalp (n=8). RNA came from the PAXgene miRNA kit for fixed scalp, the miRNeasy kit for PBMCs, and the RNeasy kit for mouse skin. Amplification of TCRbeta CDR3 regions was done by immunoSEQ multiplex PCR using 35 Vbeta forward primers and 13 Jbeta reverse primers.

The paper's findings and limits, for the study overall: Higher clonality and more expanded CD8+ clones were observed in lesional scalp than in normal scalp, particularly in alopecia totalis/universalis, a finding suggestive of antigenic drive. Compared with mice, TCR sequences shared between patients were less clear, possibly partly because of HLA diversity across the patient population. Resident alphabeta T cells in normal human skin are also sequenced, complicating scalp TCR repertoire analysis, unlike mouse skin dominated by gammadelta T cells.

In light of the paper, this sample's time point label describes: baseline before oral tofacitinib. Peripheral blood and lesional scalp punch biopsies were obtained from patients with alopecia areata. After PBMCs were isolated by density centrifugation and stained for CD3, CD4 and CD8, a FACSAria was used to sort CD4+ and CD8+ T cells. V lost 2 bases and J lost 9 bases; the stretch between them is 11 bases long. CDR1 and CDR2 were assigned from the germline V gene as MNHNS and SASEGT. The CDR3 starts with the cysteine, ends with the phenylalanine, and has 13 residues. Only the CDR3 part of the read is kept: 39 bases, read in frame from the first base. About this clone: Its recognized antigen is unknown. No qualities accompany the bases; no much larger clone lies one base away.

The protocol used for the library was the immunoSEQ multiplex PCR assay. To provide template for TCR sequencing, every sample had RNA extracted and reverse transcribed into cDNA. SuperScript III was used for first-strand cDNA synthesis, primed with a 2:1 mix of oligo-dT and random hexamers. A synthetic immune receptor repertoire was used to gauge amplification bias, and whatever bias remained was removed computationally. Processing in the source paper ran as follows. Raw reads were preprocessed to remove errors, and CDR3 was defined by IMGT conventions from the conserved cysteine to phenylalanine. Clonality was computed by normalizing Shannon entropy by log2 of the number of productive unique TCRs and subtracting the result from 1. Scalp TCRbeta sequences were cross-referenced with sorted blood CD4 and CD8 repertoires so that the CD4 or CD8 identity of scalp clones could be inferred. TCRdb re-hosts the immuneACCESS table, in-frame sequences only. Its copies lack some clones; in the studies checked, an unresolved V gene accounts for under half of them, and the cause for the rest is not known. V and J calls and clone size follow that table, whereas D and trimming were derived from the DNA. In all, the sample holds more than 100,000 clones, and approximately 53% of those were seen once. 4.5% to 5.5% of the sample rests with the top ten.

Sample: CD4+ T cells sorted from blood, taken at week 0. Recombination connected TRBV6-1 to TRBJ2-1, and TRBD1 may be the D gene, going by 5 matching bases. The TCR was taken from a human donor with alopecia areata. In nucleotides, the sequence is TGTGCCAGCAGTGAAAGTACAGGCATTGAGCAGTTCTTC. It specifies CASSESTGIEQFF.